This TCR beta chain was found in a study of response to subunit inactivated influenza vaccine. This clonotype was counted between two and nine times. What it binds is unknown. TCRdb passed the RT-PCR reads through MiXCR, listing each CDR3 protein once. The sample records more than 400,000 distinct CDR3 sequences, about 7.2% being singletons. Whole-study results and caveats: T cells newly recruited by each seasonal influenza vaccination are few, the authors suggested.

The V end was cut by 10 bases, the J end by 3 bases, with 18 bases between. CDR3 size: 14 residues. The rearrangement uses TRBV12-3 or TRBV12-4 and TRBJ1-1; D not resolved. The receptor comes from a man aged 50 to 75 who received an inactivated influenza vaccine. The input for sequencing was PBMCs from blood, taken roughly 24 months after vaccination. CDR3 nucleotides: TGTGCCACTAACCCACACACGGCGGACACTGAAGCTTTCTTT. This codes for CATNPHTADTEAFF.